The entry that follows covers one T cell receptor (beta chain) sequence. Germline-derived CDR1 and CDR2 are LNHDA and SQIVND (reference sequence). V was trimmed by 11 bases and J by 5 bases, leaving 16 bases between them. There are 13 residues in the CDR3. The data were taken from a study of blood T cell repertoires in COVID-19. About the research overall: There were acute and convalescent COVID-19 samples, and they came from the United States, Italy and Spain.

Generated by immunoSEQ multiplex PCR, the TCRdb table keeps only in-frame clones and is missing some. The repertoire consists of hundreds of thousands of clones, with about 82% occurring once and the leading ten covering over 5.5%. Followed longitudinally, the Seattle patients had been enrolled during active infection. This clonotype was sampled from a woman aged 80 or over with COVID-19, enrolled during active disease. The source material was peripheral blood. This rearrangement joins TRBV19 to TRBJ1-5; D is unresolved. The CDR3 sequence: CACNRSPHQPQHF. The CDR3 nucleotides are TGTGCCTGTAACCGGAGCCCGCATCAGCCCCAGCATTTT.